The source of this T cell receptor (beta chain) is a study of cytomegalovirus exposure and HLA in healthy donors. Study observations and caveats: In vitro work confirmed that a few CMV-associated chains recognize CMV antigens.

CDR1 is SGHNT and CDR2 is YENEEA in the germline V gene. V was clipped by 5 bases and J by 4 bases; unmatched bases: 8. This CDR3 is built from 15 residues. Donors were nominally healthy when sampled, though unrecorded immune exposures were likely. On this clone itself: Antigen unknown.

The PCR ran on 60 Vbeta and 13 Jbeta primers. Assay: immunoSEQ multiplex PCR; the TCRdb copy retains only in-frame clones and omits some. The sample holds some 140,000 clones, under 85% seen once. V and J are TRBV11-3 and TRBJ1-3, with TRBD1 matching 7 bases. This clonotype was obtained from a man aged 18 to 30 in good health and CMV-seronegative. Material for sequencing was PBMCs. CDR3 loop: CASSIRQGPGNTIYF. The CDR3 coding sequence is TGTGCCAGCAGCATAAGACAGGGACCGGGAAACACCATATATTTT. Using reference TRBV11-3 and TRBJ1-3 for the parts outside the CDR3, the full variable domain is EAGVVQSPRYKIIEKKQPVAFWCNPISGHNTLYWYLQNLGQGPELLIRYENEEAVDDSQLPKDRFSAERLKGVDSTLKIQPAELGDSAVYLCASSIRQGPGNTIYFGEGSWLTVV.